These 7 T cell receptor beta chains originate from one sample sequenced in a study of blood T cell repertoires in COVID-19. Measured with immunoSEQ multiplex PCR; TCRdb has only the in-frame clones, and not every one. The sample lists a few hundred thousand clones; approximately 86% were seen once. Sequencing was performed on peripheral blood. The receptor source for this set is a woman aged 55-69 years with COVID-19, enrolled during active disease.

This chain uses TRBV18 with TRBJ1-6; the D gene is possibly TRBD1 (6 bases). V lost 3 bases and J lost 0, with 9 bases in between. Germline V gene sequence: CDR1 KGHSH, CDR2 LQKENI. This CDR3 spans 16 amino acids. For the CDR3, the DNA is TGTGCCAGCTCACCCACAGGGAGCTCCTATAATTCACCCCTCCACTTT. Translating it yields CASSPTGSSYNSPLHF.

This CDR3 is CASTGGYEQYF. In DNA form, the CDR3 reads TGTGCCAGTACAGGGGGCTACGAGCAGTACTTC. The chain has TRBV6-5 and TRBJ2-7; 8 bases match TRBD1. Germline V CDR1 and CDR2: MNHEY, SVGAGI. V was clipped by 9 bases and J by 3 bases; unmatched bases: 1. This CDR3 spans 11 amino acids.

The chain is built from TRBV19 and TRBJ2-7; perhaps TRBD2 as D (5 bases). V lost 1 base and J 3 bases, leaving 7 bases between the germline ends. Germline lookup yields CDR1 LNHDA and CDR2 SQIVND (reference sequence). The CDR3 loop spans 13 amino acids. CDR3 in DNA: TGTGCCAGTAGTATAGCCGAGGGCTACGAGCAGTACTTC. It translates to CASSIAEGYEQYF.

CDR3: CASSYSTNGYEQFF. Here the CDR3 DNA reads TGTGCCAGCAGTTACTCGACGAACGGGTATGAGCAGTTCTTC. The rearrangement uses TRBV6-2 or TRBV6-3 and TRBJ2-1; D not certain. With 0 bases removed from V and 8 bases from J, the gap between germline ends came to 11 bases. CDR1 is MNHEY, CDR2 SVGEGT, per germline. The CDR3 is made up of 14 amino acids.

V gene TRBV27 combines with J gene TRBJ1-1; 8 bases match TRBD1. Germline V lookup: CDR1 MNHEY, CDR2 SMNVEV (reference sequence). CDR3 length: 16 amino acids. J gave up 5 bases and V 6 bases, and 14 bases lay outside the gene matches. CDR3 nucleotide sequence: TGTGCCAGCAGCGACCCGGGGCAGGGGGCGAGGACTGAAGCTTTCTTT. It encodes CASSDPGQGARTEAFF.

This chain uses TRBV30 with TRBJ2-3; 8 bases fit TRBD2. The CDR3 totals 15 residues. With 8 bases clipped from V and 1 base from J, the junction kept 11 bases outside the gene matches. Germline V gene lookup returns CDR1 GTSNPN and CDR2 SVGIG (reference sequence). In nucleotides, the CDR3 is TGTGCCATTCGGGGGGGGAGTCGGGGCACAGATACGCAGTATTTT. It codes for CAIRGGSRGTDTQYF.

This clone has only a few counts. This sequence joins TRBV28 and TRBJ2-4; D might be TRBD1 (6 bases). The CDR3 runs to 11 residues. V was pared by 5 bases and J by 12 bases, with 11 bases between. CDR1 is MDHEN and CDR2 is SYDVKM in the germline V gene. Here the CDR3 DNA reads TGTGCCAGCAGTCAAGGACAGCCTCAGTACTTC. Translating gives CASSQGQPQYF.